The clone carrying this T cell receptor beta chain was observed a handful of times. The antigen remains undetermined. This specimen comes from a study of chemoradiotherapy in HPV16-positive cancers. Study results and limitations: During treatment, candidate HPV-specific clones and E7-related motifs expanded in tumor. HPV-responsive T-cell expansion during chemoradiotherapy was linked to improved recurrence-free survival in HPV16-positive patients. The functional HPV-specific definition rests on just a couple of HPV16-positive patients.

Trimming cost V 4 bases and J 5 bases; bases outside gene matches: 6. Per germline, CDR1 MGHRA and CDR2 YSYEKL. There are 15 residues in the CDR3. Profiled with immunoSEQ multiplex PCR; TCRdb holds only in-frame clones, not every one. The data contain 7,500 to 8,500 clones, 65% to 70% of them seen just once; the ten biggest clones take up 25% to 40%. This sample was taken from a patient who underwent chemoradiotherapy. This chain connects TRBV4-1 to TRBJ2-1, with 9 bases identical to TRBD1. The source of this sequence is a human donor with HPV-associated anogenital cancer. CDR3 coding DNA: TGCGCCAGCAGCCCCGACAGGGGGGGAAACAATGAGCAGTTCTTC. Translated: CASSPDRGGNNEQFF.